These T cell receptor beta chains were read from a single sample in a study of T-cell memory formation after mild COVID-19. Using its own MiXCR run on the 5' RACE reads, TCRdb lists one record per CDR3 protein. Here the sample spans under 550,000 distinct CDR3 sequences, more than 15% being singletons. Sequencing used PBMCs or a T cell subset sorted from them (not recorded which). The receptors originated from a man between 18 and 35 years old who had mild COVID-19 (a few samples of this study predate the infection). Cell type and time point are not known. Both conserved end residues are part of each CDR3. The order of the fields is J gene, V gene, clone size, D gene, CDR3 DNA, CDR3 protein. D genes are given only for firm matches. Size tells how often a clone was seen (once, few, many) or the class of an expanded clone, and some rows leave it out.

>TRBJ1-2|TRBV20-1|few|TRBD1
TGCAGTGCCGTCCGGGACAGGGCTAACTATGGCTACACCTTC
CSAVRDRANYGYTF
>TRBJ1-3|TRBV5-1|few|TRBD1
TGCGCCAGCAGCCCGGGGGACAGACTCTCTGGAAACACCATATATTTT
CASSPGDRLSGNTIYF
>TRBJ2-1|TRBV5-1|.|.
TGCGCCAGCAGCTTGGCCGGGGACTCCTCCTACAATGAGCAGTTCTTC
CASSLAGDSSYNEQFF
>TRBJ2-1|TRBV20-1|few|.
TGCAGTGCTAGAGAGACAGGGAGGGATGAGCAGTTCTTC
CSARETGRDEQFF
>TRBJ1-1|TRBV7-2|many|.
TGTGCCAGCATCCTGGTTTGGGGGCTCGGCACTGAAGCTTTCTTT
CASILVWGLGTEAFF
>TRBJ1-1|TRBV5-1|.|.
TGCGCCAGCAGTTATACAGGGAGGGTGAACACTGAAGCTTTCTTT
CASSYTGRVNTEAFF
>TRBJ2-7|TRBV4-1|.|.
TGCGCCAGCAGCCAAGATTTGGACGCCTTCTCCTACGAGCAGTACTTC
CASSQDLDAFSYEQYF
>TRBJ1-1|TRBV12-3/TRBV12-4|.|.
TGTGCCAGCAGCCCTTCGGGCCGGTCACTCCTGTTCATGAACACTGAAGCTTTCTTT
CASSPSGRSLLFMNTEAFF
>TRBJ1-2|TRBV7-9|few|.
TGTGCCAGCAGCTCACTCGTGTCAGGCGAAGGTGGCTACACCTTC
CASSSLVSGEGGYTF
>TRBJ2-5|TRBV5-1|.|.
TGCGCCAGCAGCTTGGGGTTGAAGCATGAGACCCAGTACTTC
CASSLGLKHETQYF
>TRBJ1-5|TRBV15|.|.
TGTGCCACCAGCAGACCCCAAGTCCCGGGATCAACGGGGTGGAATCAGCCCCAGCATTTT
CATSRPQVPGSTGWNQPQHF
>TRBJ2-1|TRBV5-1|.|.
TGCGCCAGCAGCTTACTCCAGAGCTCCTACAATGAGCAGTTCTTC
CASSLLQSSYNEQFF
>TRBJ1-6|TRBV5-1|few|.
TGCGCCAGCAGGTCGGGAACAGTAGGAAATTCACCCCTCCACTTT
CASRSGTVGNSPLHF
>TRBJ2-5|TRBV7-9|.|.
TGTGCCAGCAGCCCCGCTGGCAGGTCTGAGACCCAGTACTTC
CASSPAGRSETQYF
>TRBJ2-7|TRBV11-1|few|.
TGTGCCAGCAGCTTACCAGGGAGCTCCTACGAGCAGTACTTC
CASSLPGSSYEQYF
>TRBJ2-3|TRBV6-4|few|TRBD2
TGTGCCAGCAGTAGCGGGGGGGCCACAGATACGCAGTATTTT
CASSSGGATDTQYF
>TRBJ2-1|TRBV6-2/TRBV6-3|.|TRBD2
TGTGCCAGCAGCCCTGGGGGCGTAGCGGGGAGTAAGAACAATGAGCAGTTCTTC
CASSPGGVAGSKNNEQFF
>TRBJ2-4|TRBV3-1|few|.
TGTGCCAGCAACCCGGGGGGGTACGGACAGGGCCCTACCATTCAGTACTTC
CASNPGGYGQGPTIQYF
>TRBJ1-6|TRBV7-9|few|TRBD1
TGTGCCAGCAGCTTAGGTACCAGGGGGCGAGGAAGCCCTTCACCCCTCCACTTT
CASSLGTRGRGSPSPLHF
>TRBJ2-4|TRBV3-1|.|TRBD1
TGTGCCAGCAGCGGCCTGACTACAGGGGATTACATTCAGTACTTC
CASSGLTTGDYIQYF
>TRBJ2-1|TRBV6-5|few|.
TGTGCCAGCAGATCCCTTGAGCTGGAAGGTGAGCAGTTCTTC
CASRSLELEGEQFF
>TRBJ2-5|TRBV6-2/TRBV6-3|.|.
TGTGCCGCGTCGGACAACCAAGAGACCCAGTACTTC
CAASDNQETQYF
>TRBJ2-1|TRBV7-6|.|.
TGTGCCAGCAGCTTAGTGGAGGGAGGGGGTGAGCAGTTCTTC
CASSLVEGGGEQFF
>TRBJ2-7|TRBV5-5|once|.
TGTGCCAGCAGCTTGGACATCGCCTACGAGCAGTACTTC
CASSLDIAYEQYF
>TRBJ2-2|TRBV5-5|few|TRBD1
TGTGCCAGCAGCGGCTTGACAGGGCTTGCGGCCGGGGAGCTGTTTTTT
CASSGLTGLAAGELFF
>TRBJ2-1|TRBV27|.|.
TGTGCCAGTCCAGGGCAACTGTGGCGTGAGCAGTTCTTC
CASPGQLWREQFF
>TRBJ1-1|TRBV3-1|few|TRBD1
TGTGCCAGCAGCGGACAGGTGAACACTGAAGCTTTCTTT
CASSGQVNTEAFF
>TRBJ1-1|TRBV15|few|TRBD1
TGTGCCACCAGCACGCTACAGGGGGCGGCCACTGAAGCTTTCTTT
CATSTLQGAATEAFF
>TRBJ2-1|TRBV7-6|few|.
TGTGCCAGCAGCTCGCCATTTCGTGGCACAGGTGAGCAGTTCTTC
CASSSPFRGTGEQFF
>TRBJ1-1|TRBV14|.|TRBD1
TGTGCCAGTCGGAGCGGACCAGGGGGCACTGAAGCTTTCTTT
CASRSGPGGTEAFF
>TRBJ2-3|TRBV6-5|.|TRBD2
TGTGCCAGCAGTCGACGGGGGGGACTAGTGGGTCTGGGTCCAGATACGCAGTATTTT
CASSRRGGLVGLGPDTQYF
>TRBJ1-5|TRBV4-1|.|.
TGCGCCAGCAGCCAAGCCGACAAAACAGGGCCCTGGGGGCAGCCCCAGCATTTT
CASSQADKTGPWGQPQHF
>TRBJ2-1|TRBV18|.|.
TGTGCCAGCTCACCACCCGGCGGGAAGGGGCTCAATGAGCAGTTCTTC
CASSPPGGKGLNEQFF
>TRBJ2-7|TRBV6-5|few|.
TGTGCCAGCAGTGAGGGCTTTGGGGGCTACGAGCAGTACTTC
CASSEGFGGYEQYF
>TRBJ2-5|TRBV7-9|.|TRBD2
TGTGCCAGCAGCAATGGGGCTAGCGGGGGGCGGCAAGAGACCCAGTACTTC
CASSNGASGGRQETQYF